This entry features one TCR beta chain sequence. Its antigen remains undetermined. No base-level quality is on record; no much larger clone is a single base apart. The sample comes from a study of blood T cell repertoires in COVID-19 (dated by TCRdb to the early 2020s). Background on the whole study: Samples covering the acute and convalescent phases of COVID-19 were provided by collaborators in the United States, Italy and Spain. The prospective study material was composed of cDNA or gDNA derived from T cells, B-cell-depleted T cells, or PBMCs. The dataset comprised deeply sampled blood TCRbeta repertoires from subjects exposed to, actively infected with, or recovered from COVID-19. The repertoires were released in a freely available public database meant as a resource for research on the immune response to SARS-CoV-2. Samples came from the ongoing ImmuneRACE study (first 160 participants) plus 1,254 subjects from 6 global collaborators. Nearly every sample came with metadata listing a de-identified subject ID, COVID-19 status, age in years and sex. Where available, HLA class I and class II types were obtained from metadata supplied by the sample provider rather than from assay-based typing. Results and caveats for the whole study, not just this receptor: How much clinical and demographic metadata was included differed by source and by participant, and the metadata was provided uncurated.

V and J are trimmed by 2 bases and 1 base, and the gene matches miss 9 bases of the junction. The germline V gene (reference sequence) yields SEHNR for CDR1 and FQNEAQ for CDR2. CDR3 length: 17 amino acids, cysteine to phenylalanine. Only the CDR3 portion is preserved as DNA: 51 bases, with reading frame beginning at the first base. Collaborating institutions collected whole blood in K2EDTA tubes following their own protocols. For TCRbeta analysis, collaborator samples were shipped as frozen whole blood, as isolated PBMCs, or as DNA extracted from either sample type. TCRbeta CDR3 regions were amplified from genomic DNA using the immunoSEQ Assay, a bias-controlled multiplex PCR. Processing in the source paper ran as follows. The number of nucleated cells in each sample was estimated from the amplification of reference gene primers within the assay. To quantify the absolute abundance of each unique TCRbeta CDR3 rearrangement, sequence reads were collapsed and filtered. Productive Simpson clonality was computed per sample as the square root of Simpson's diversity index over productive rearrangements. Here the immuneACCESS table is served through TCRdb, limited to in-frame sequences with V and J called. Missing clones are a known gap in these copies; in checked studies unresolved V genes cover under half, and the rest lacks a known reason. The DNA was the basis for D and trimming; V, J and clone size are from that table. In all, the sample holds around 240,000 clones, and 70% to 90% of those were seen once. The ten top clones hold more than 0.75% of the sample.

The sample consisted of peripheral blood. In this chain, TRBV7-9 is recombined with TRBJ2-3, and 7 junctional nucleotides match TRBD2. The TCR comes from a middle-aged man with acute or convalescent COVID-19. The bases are TGTGCCAGCAGCTTATGGGGCGCTAGCGGCCGCACAGATACGCAGTATTTT. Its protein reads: CASSLWGASGRTDTQYF.